This T cell receptor (beta chain) derives from a study of Ad26.COV2.S vaccination and SARS-CoV-2 variants. Whole-study context: Into the muscle, Ad26.COV2.S was dosed once or twice, 56 days apart.

Profiled with immunoSEQ multiplex PCR; TCRdb holds only in-frame clones, not every one. Of hundreds of thousands of clones listed, 89% are singletons. Findings and limits, study-wide: Reports say spike-specific CD8+ and CD4+ T cell responses covered substantial breadth after vaccination. Recipients given vaccine exceeded placebo recipients in spike-specific TCR breadth.

Germline V gene lookup returns CDR1 LNHDA and CDR2 SQIVND (reference sequence). The CDR3 is 14 amino acids. V was trimmed by 5 bases and J by 4 bases, leaving 12 bases between them. The treatment denotes: 15 to 20 received Ad26.COV2.S at low or high dose, single or two shots; roughly 5 received placebo; per-sample allocation not given. Sampling was done on day 63 after the first vaccine or placebo injection. A Boston adult aged 18-55 years was the donor. As regards this clone: Its antigen is as yet unknown.

Sequences were derived from peripheral blood, sampled in a trial of Ad26.COV2.S vaccine versus placebo. The clonotype comes from a person aged 18-60 years who received the Ad26.COV2.S COVID-19 vaccine or a placebo. This chain joins TRBV19 and TRBJ1-5; unclear D gene. The CDR3 sequence: CASSLGSGNQPQHF. The CDR3 region has the DNA TGTGCCAGTAGTCTAGGTAGCGGAAATCAGCCCCAGCATTTT. The whole variable domain, remainder taken from reference TRBV19 and TRBJ1-5, is DGGITQSPKYLFRKEGQNVTLSCEQNLNHDAMYWYRQDPGQGLRLIYYSQIVNDFQKGDIAEGYSVSREKKESFPLTVTSAQKNPTAFYLCASSLGSGNQPQHFGDGTRLSIL.